The clone carrying this T cell receptor beta chain was seen only a few times. Its target is unknown. V lost 0 bases, J lost 5 bases, and 7 bases lay in between. This CDR3 spans 13 amino acids. The germline V gene encodes CDR1 LGHNA and CDR2 YSLEER. The data stem from a study of cytomegalovirus exposure and HLA in healthy donors. Points from the study as a whole: Later analysis identified 17,000 or so TCR beta sequences associated with HLA alleles, using a false discovery rate threshold of 0.05.

The study sampled nominally healthy donors, though unrecorded immune exposures were likely. 13 Jbeta primers and 60 Vbeta primers were used for the PCR. Clones were read by immunoSEQ multiplex PCR, and TCRdb kept only the in-frame ones, dropping some. Of around 120,000 clones in the sample, 80% are singletons; the top ten hold 0.24%. This sequence joins TRBV4-3 and TRBJ2-5; no clear D gene. This sequence was found in a man aged 50 to 59 in good health and CMV-seronegative. The sequenced material came from PBMCs. CDR3 nucleotide sequence: TGCGCCAGCAGCCAAGATCGGTGGGAGACCCAGTACTTC. Amino acid sequence: CASSQDRWETQYF.